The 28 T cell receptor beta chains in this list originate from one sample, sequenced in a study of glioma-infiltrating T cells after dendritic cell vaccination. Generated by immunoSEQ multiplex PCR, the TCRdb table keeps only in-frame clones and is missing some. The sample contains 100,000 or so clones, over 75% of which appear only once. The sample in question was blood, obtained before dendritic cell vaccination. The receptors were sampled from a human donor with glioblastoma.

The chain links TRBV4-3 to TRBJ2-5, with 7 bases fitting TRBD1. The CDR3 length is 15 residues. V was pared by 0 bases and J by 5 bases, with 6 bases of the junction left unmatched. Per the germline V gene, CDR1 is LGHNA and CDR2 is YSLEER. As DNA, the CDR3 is TGCGCCAGCAGCCAAGAAGCAAGGGGGCCGGAGACCCAGTACTTC. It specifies CASSQEARGPETQYF.

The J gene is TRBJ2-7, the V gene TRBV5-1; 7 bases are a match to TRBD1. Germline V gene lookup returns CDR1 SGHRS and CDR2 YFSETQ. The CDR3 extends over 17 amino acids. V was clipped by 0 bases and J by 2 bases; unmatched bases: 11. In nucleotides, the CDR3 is TGCGCCAGCAGCTTGGGCCTGACCCGGGACAGCACCTACGAGCAGTACTTC. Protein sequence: CASSLGLTRDSTYEQYF.

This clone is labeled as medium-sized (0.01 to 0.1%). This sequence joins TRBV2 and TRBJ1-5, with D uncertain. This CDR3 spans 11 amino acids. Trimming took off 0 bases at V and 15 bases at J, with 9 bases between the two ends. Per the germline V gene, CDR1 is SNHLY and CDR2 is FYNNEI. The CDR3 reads CASSEAHLAHF. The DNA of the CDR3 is TGTGCCAGCAGTGAAGCGCATCTGGCGCATTTT.

The CDR3 DNA reads TGTGCCAGCAGCTTAGCTACCCCGGGGAATACGCAGTATTTT. Translation: CASSLATPGNTQYF. The chain employs TRBV7-2 and TRBJ2-3; D is possibly TRBD2 (5 bases). The CDR3 extends over 14 amino acids. Germline CDR1 reads SGHTA; CDR2 reads FQGNSA. V lost 0 bases and J 7 bases, leaving 11 bases between the germline ends.

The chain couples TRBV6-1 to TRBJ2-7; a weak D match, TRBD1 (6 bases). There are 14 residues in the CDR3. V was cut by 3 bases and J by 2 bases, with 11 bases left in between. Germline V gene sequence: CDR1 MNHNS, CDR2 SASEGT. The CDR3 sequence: CASSDSGDTYEQYF. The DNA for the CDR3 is TGTGCCAGCAGTGATTCCGGGGACACCTACGAGCAGTACTTC.

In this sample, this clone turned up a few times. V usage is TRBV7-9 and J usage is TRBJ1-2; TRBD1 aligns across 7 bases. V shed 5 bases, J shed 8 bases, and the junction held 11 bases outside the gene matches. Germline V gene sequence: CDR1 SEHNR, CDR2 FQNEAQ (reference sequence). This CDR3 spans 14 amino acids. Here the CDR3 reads CASSVTGPRGGYTF. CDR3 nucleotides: TGTGCCAGCAGCGTTACCGGGCCCAGGGGGGGCTACACCTTC.

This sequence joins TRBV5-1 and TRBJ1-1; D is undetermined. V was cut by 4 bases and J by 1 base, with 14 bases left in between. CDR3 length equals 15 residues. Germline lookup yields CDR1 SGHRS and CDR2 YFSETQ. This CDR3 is CASSLGPSRNTEAFF. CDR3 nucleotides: TGCGCCAGCAGCCTTGGGCCGTCGAGGAACACTGAAGCTTTCTTT.

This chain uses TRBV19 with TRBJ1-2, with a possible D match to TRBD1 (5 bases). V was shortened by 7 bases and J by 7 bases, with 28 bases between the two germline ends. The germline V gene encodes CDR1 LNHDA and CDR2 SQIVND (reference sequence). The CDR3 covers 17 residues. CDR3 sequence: CASTDPGRVQQTGGYTF. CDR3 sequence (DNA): TGTGCCAGTACCGACCCCGGCAGGGTGCAGCAGACCGGTGGCTACACCTTC. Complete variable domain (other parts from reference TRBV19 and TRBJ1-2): DGGITQSPKYLFRKEGQNVTLSCEQNLNHDAMYWYRQDPGQGLRLIYYSQIVNDFQKGDIAEGYSVSREKKESFPLTVTSAQKNPTAFYLCASTDPGRVQQTGGYTFGSGTRLTVV.

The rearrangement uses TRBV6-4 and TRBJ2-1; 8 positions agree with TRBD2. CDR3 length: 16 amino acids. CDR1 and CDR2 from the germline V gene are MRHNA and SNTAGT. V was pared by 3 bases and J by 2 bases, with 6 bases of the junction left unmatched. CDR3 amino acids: CASSEASGGPYNEQFF. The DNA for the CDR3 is TGTGCCAGCAGTGAAGCATCGGGGGGGCCCTACAATGAGCAGTTCTTC.

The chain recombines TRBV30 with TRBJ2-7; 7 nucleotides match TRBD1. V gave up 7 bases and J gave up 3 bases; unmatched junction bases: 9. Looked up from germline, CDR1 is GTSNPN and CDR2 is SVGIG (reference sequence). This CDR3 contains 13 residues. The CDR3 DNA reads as TGTGCCTACCTCCCGACAGGGAGCTACGAGCAGTACTTC. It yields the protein CAYLPTGSYEQYF.

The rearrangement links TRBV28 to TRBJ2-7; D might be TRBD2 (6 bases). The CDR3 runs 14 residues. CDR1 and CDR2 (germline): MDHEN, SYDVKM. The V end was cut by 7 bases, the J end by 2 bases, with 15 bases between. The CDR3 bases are TGTGCCAGCATCCCGTTGGCGGGGACCTACGAGCAGTACTTC. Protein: CASIPLAGTYEQYF.

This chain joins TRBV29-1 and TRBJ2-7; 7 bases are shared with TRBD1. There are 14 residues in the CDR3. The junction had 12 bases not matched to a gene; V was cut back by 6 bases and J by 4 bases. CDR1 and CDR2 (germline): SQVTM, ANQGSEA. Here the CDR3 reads CSVSGTVTPYEQYF. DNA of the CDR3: TGCAGCGTATCTGGGACAGTAACACCTTACGAGCAGTACTTC.

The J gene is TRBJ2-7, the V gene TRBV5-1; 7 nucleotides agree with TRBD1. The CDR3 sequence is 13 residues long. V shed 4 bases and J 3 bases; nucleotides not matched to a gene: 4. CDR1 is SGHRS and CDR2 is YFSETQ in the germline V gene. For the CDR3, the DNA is TGCGCCAGCAGCACCGGACAGGTCTACGAGCAGTACTTC. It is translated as CASSTGQVYEQYF.

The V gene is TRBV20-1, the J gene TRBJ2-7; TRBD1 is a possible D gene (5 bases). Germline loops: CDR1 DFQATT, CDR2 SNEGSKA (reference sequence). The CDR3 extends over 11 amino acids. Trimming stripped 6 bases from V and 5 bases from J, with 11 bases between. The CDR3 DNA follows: TGCAGTGCGGAAGACAGAAACGAGCAGTACTTC. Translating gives CSAEDRNEQYF.

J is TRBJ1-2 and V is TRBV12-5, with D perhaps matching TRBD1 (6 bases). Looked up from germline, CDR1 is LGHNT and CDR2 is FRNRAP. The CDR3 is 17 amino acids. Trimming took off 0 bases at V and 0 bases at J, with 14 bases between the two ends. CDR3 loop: CASGLVLDRQANYGYTF. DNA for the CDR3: TGTGCTAGTGGTTTGGTCCTCGACAGACAGGCTAACTATGGCTACACCTTC.

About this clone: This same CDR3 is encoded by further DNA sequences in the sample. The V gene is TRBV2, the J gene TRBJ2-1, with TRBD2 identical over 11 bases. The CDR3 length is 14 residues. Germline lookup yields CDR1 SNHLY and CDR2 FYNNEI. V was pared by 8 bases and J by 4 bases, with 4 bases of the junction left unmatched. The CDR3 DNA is TGTGCCAGCCGCGGGACTAGCGGTTACAATGAGCAGTTCTTC. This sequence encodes CASRGTSGYNEQFF.

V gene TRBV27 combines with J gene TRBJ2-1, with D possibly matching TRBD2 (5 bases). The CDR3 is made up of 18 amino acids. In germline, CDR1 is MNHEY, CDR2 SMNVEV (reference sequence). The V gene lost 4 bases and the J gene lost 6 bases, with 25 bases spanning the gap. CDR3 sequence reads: CASSSPVQAGPGFNEQFF. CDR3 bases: TGTGCCAGCAGTTCACCGGTCCAGGCGGGCCCAGGATTCAATGAGCAGTTCTTC.

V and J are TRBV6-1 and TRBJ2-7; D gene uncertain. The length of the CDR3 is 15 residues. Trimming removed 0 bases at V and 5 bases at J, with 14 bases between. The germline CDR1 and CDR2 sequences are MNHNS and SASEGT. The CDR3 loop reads CASSEATGLENEQYF. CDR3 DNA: TGTGCCAGCAGTGAAGCAACGGGTTTAGAAAACGAGCAGTACTTC.

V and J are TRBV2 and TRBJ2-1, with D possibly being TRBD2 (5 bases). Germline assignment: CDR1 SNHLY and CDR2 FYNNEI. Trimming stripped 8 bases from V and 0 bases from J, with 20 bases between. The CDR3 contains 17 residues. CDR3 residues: CASLSPRTFSSYNEQFF. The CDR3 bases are TGTGCCAGCCTAAGTCCCCGGACTTTTAGCTCCTACAATGAGCAGTTCTTC. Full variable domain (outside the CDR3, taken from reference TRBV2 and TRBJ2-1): EPEVTQTPSHQVTQMGQEVILRCVPISNHLYFYWYRQILGQKVEFLVSFYNNEISEKSEIFDDQFSVERPDGSNFTLKIRSTKLEDSAMYFCASLSPRTFSSYNEQFFGPGTRLTVL.

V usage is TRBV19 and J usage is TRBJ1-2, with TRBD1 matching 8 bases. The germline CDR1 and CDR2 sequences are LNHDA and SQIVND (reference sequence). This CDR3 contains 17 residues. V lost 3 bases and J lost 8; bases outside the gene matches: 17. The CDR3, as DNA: TGTGCCAGTAGTATCGTTGGGACAGGAGGAAGGCTAGTGGGCTACACCTTC. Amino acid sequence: CASSIVGTGGRLVGYTF.

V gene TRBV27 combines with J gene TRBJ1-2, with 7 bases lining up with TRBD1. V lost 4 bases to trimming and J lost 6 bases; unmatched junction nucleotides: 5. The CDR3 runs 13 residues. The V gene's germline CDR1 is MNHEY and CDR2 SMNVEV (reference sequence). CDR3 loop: CASSSDRAHGYTF. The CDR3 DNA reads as TGTGCCAGCAGTTCCGACAGGGCCCATGGCTACACCTTC.

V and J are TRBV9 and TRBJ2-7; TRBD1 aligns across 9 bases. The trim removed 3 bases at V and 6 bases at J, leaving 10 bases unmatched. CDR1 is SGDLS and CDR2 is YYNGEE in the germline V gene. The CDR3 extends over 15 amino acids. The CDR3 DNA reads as TGTGCCAGCAGCGAACGGGACAGGGCGTGGACCGAGCAGTACTTC. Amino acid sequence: CASSERDRAWTEQYF.

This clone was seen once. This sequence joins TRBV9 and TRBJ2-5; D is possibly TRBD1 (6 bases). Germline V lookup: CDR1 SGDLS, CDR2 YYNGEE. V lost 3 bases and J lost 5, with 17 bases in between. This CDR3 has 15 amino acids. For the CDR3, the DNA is TGTGCCAGCAGCGCAGAGGACAGCTCAAGGGAGACCCAGTACTTC. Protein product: CASSAEDSSRETQYF. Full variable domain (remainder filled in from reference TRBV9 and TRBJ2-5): DSGVTQTPKHLITATGQRVTLRCSPRSGDLSVYWYQQSLDQGLQFLIQYYNGEERAKGNILERFSAQQFPDLHSELNLSSLELGDSALYFCASSAEDSSRETQYFGPGTRLLVL.

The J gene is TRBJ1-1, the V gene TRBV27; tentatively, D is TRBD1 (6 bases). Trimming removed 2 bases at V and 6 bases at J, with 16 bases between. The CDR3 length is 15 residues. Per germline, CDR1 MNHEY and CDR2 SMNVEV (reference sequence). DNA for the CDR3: TGTGCCAGCAGTTTAAGTTCTACAGGGTTGCCTGAAGCTTTCTTT. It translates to CASSLSSTGLPEAFF.

Written as DNA, the CDR3 is TGCGCCAGCAGCACCACTAGCGGGGTAGGGGAGACCCAGTACTTC. Translation: CASSTTSGVGETQYF. J is TRBJ2-5 and V is TRBV10-2; 10 bases are a match to TRBD2. The length of the CDR3 is 15 residues. The germline V gene encodes CDR1 WSHSY and CDR2 SAAADI. The junction had 9 bases not matched to a gene; V was cut back by 6 bases and J by 5 bases.

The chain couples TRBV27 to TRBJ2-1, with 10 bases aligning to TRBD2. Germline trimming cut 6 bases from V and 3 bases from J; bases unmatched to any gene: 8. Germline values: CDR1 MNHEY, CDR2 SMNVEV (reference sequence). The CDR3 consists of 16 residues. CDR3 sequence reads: CASSPKAGGHYNEQFF. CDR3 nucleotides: TGTGCCAGCAGCCCAAAAGCGGGAGGGCACTACAATGAGCAGTTCTTC.

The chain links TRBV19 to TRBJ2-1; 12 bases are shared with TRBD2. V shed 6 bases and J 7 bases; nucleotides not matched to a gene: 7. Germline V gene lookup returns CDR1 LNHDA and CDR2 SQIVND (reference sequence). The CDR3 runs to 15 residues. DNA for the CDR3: TGTGCCAGTAGCACTAGCGGGAGGACAGGGAATGAGCAGTTCTTC. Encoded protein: CASSTSGRTGNEQFF.

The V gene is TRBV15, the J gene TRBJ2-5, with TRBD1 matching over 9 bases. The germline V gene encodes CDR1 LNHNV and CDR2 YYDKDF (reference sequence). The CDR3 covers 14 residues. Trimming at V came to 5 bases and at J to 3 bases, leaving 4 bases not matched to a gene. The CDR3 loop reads CATSEGQGEETQYF. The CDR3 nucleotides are TGTGCCACCAGCGAGGGACAGGGTGAAGAGACCCAGTACTTC.